This T cell receptor beta chain was observed in a study of cytomegalovirus exposure and HLA in healthy donors. A word on this clone: Its specificity is unknown.

A multiplex PCR was run with 60 Vbeta primers and 13 Jbeta primers. Clones were sequenced by immunoSEQ multiplex PCR, and TCRdb holds only the in-frame ones, with some missing. The sample lists 130,000 or so clones, 60% to 80% occurring once. Findings and limits, study-wide: With high specificity and sensitivity, the classifier reportedly diagnosed cytomegalovirus status. In a later analysis, a genetic analysis reported fewer productive-TCR N-insertions in an Asian-associated ancestry cluster than the cohort average.

V was shortened by 6 bases and J by 8 bases, with 13 bases between the two germline ends. The CDR3 sequence is 13 residues long. CDR1 and CDR2 from the germline V gene are MNHEY and SVGAGI. This sequence originates from a male donor in good health and CMV-seronegative. Source material: PBMCs. This rearrangement joins TRBV6-5 to TRBJ2-2, with a possible D match to TRBD2 (6 bases). The CDR3 loop reads CASRGGEGGELFF. The CDR3 DNA reads as TGTGCCAGCAGAGGAGGGGAAGGGGGGGAGCTGTTTTTT.